This T cell receptor (beta chain) originates from a study of PD-1 and CTLA-4 blockade in melanoma. The V gene end was trimmed by 4 bases and the J gene end by 4 bases; junction bases not matched to a gene: 7. The CDR3 extends over 16 amino acids. Germline loops: CDR1 MNHNS, CDR2 SASEGT. Using immunoSEQ multiplex PCR, the repertoire was profiled, and TCRdb retains in-frame clones only, with some absent. Among 7,200 or so clones, 75% to 90% were seen once, and the ten largest hold around 40%. The V gene is TRBV6-1, the J gene TRBJ2-3; 11 bases are a match to TRBD2. The origin of this receptor is a human donor with melanoma. The material was CD8+ T cells from peripheral blood, obtained before anti-PD-1 treatment. The CDR3 is CASSVLLAGVSDTQYF. The CDR3 DNA sequence: TGTGCCAGCAGTGTTCTACTAGCGGGGGTTTCAGATACGCAGTATTTT.